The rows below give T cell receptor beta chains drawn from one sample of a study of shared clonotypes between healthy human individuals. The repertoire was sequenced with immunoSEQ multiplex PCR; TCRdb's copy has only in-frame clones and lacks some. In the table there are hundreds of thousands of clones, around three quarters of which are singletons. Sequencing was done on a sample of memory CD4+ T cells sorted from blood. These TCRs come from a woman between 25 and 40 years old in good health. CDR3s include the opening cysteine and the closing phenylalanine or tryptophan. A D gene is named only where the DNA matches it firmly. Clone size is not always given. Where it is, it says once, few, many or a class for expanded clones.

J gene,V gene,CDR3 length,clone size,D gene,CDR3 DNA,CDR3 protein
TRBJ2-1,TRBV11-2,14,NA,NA,TGTGCCAGCAGCTTAGCGGGAGAAGGCGATGAGCAGTTCTTC,CASSLAGEGDEQFF
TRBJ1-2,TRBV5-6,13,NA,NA,TGTGCCAGCAGCTTGAGACAGTCCTATGGCTACACCTTC,CASSLRQSYGYTF
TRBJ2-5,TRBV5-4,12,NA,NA,TGTGCCAGCAGCTTGGGTGGGGGTACCCAGTACTTC,CASSLGGGTQYF
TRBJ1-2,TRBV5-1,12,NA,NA,TGCGCCAGCAGTGGGCTCAACTATGGCTACACCTTC,CASSGLNYGYTF
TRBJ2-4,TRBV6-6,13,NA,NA,TGTGCCAGCAGTAAGATAGCCAAAAACATTCAGTACTTC,CASSKIAKNIQYF
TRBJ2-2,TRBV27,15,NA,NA,TGTGCCAGCAGGGAAATCACTAGGAACACCGGGGAGCTGTTTTTT,CASREITRNTGELFF
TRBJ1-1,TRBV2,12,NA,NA,TGTGCCAGCAGTGAAGAGGGAATTGAAGCTTTCTTT,CASSEEGIEAFF
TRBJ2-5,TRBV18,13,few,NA,TGTGCCAGTTCCCGGGGAGATACGGAGACCCAGTACTTC,CASSRGDTETQYF
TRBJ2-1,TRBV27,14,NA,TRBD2,TGTGCCAGCAGTCCAATAGCGGGTAACAATGAGCAGTTCTTC,CASSPIAGNNEQFF
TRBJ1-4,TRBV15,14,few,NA,TGTGCCACCAGCATTGGAGACAGTAATGAAAAACTGTTTTTT,CATSIGDSNEKLFF
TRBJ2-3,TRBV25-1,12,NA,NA,TGTGCCAGCAGCCGGGTGGTGGATACGCAGTATTTT,CASSRVVDTQYF